One sample yielded the 12 T cell receptor beta chains listed below, sequenced in a study of Ad26.COV2.S vaccination and SARS-CoV-2 variants. The method was immunoSEQ multiplex PCR; TCRdb's version includes in-frame clones alone and lacks a portion of them. The sample holds 330,000 or so clones, 85% to 90% seen once. Treatment noted: some 20 received Ad26.COV2.S at low or high dose, single or two shots; roughly five received placebo; per-sample allocation not given. Samples came from day 63 after the first vaccine or placebo injection. The input for sequencing was peripheral blood, taken in a trial of Ad26.COV2.S vaccine versus placebo. All receptors come from a person between 18 and 65 years old who received the Ad26.COV2.S COVID-19 vaccine or a placebo.

The chain employs TRBV19 and TRBJ2-5; no reliable D call. The length of the CDR3 is 14 residues. The V end was cut by 3 bases, the J end by 1 base, with 9 bases between. The V gene's germline CDR1 is LNHDA and CDR2 SQIVND (reference sequence). The CDR3 protein is CASSMEESQETQYF. The CDR3 bases are TGTGCCAGTAGTATGGAAGAGAGCCAAGAGACCCAGTACTTC.

This clone has just a few counts. This chain connects TRBV11-3 to TRBJ1-2; TRBD1 aligns across 11 bases. V dropped 5 bases and J dropped 5; count of bases not matched to a gene: 7. CDR1 and CDR2 (germline): SGHNT, YENEEA. The CDR3 sequence is 15 residues long. The DNA of the CDR3 is TGTGCCAGCAGCCGTCCCGGGACAGGGGGTTATGGCTACACCTTC. This encodes CASSRPGTGGYGYTF. Full variable domain (outside the CDR3, taken from reference TRBV11-3 and TRBJ1-2): EAGVVQSPRYKIIEKKQPVAFWCNPISGHNTLYWYLQNLGQGPELLIRYENEEAVDDSQLPKDRFSAERLKGVDSTLKIQPAELGDSAVYLCASSRPGTGGYGYTFGSGTRLTVV.

The J gene is TRBJ1-1, the V gene TRBV24-1, with D hard to call. Germline values: CDR1 KGHDR, CDR2 SFDVKD. The CDR3 sequence is 13 residues long. The CDR3 nucleotides read TGTGCTCACCGCGGATCTCAGGACACTGAAGCTTTCTTT. Its protein product is CAHRGSQDTEAFF.

This chain links TRBV2 with TRBJ1-3; 7 bases align to TRBD1. CDR3 length equals 20 residues. V gave up 6 bases and J gave up 0 bases; unmatched junction bases: 20. Germline V gene data show CDR1 as SNHLY and CDR2 as FYNNEI. The CDR3 is CASRGTRTLKTGHSGNTIYF. CDR3 DNA: TGTGCCAGCAGGGGAACACGAACACTTAAGACAGGGCACTCTGGAAACACCATATATTTT.

The chain is built from TRBV9 and TRBJ1-1, with a possible D match to TRBD1 (5 bases). This CDR3 contains 13 residues. Germline V gene data show CDR1 as SGDLS and CDR2 as YYNGEE. V was cut by 3 bases and J by 1 base, with 7 bases left in between. The CDR3 loop reads CASSDTGNTEAFF. The CDR3 DNA reads TGTGCCAGCAGCGACACAGGGAACACTGAAGCTTTCTTT.

This clone showed up just once. This chain joins TRBV28 and TRBJ1-1, with D possibly being TRBD1 (6 bases). Germline loops: CDR1 MDHEN, CDR2 SYDVKM. V was clipped by 7 bases and J by 2 bases, with 23 bases between them. The CDR3 runs to 17 residues. The CDR3 bases are TGTGCCAGCACTCCTTTAGGGGGACACTCTTTTAACACTGAAGCTTTCTTT. Its translation: CASTPLGGHSFNTEAFF.

The V and J genes are TRBV4-3 and TRBJ2-2; D gene ambiguous. Germline V gene sequence: CDR1 LGHNA, CDR2 YSLEER. The CDR3 is 17 residues long. Trimming left V 0 bases short and J 1 base short, with 12 bases between. The CDR3 sequence: CASSQEYLIRNTGELFF. The CDR3 nucleotides read TGCGCCAGCAGCCAAGAGTACCTGATAAGGAACACCGGGGAGCTGTTTTTT.

The rearrangement links TRBV7-2 to TRBJ2-1; D ambiguous. Germline CDR1 and CDR2: SGHTA and FQGNSA. The length of the CDR3 is 15 residues. V was pared by 2 bases and J by 8 bases, with 16 bases between. The CDR3 sequence: CASSLLPLEGDEQFF. CDR3 sequence (DNA): TGTGCCAGCAGCTTACTACCCCTCGAAGGTGATGAGCAGTTCTTC.

J is TRBJ1-2 and V is TRBV12-3 or TRBV12-4, with D unclear. This CDR3 has 11 amino acids. Trimming took 8 bases from V and 7 from J, leaving 11 bases between them. The CDR3 sequence is CASSLRRGYTF. CDR3 nucleotide sequence: TGTGCCAGCTCGCTACGGCGTGGCTACACCTTC.

The chain couples TRBV12-3 or TRBV12-4 to TRBJ1-2; D is unclear. V lost 3 bases and J 8 bases, leaving 7 bases between the germline ends. This CDR3 contains 11 residues. CDR3 residues: CASSLGNGYTF. CDR3 coding DNA: TGTGCCAGCAGTTTGGGTAACGGCTACACCTTC.

The chain recombines TRBV3-1 (or the pseudogene TRBV3-2) with TRBJ2-1; 10 bases fit TRBD2. The germline CDR1 and CDR2 sequences are LGHDT and YNNKEL (reference sequence). This CDR3 comprises 17 residues. Losses at the gene ends were 4 bases for V and 2 bases for J; bases not matched to a gene: 8. The DNA of the CDR3 is TGTGCCAGCAGCCGTGGGTCACTAGCGGGACCCTACAATGAGCAGTTCTTC. Translation: CASSRGSLAGPYNEQFF.

The chain couples TRBV29-1 to TRBJ1-5; perhaps TRBD1 as D (6 bases). The CDR3 consists of 13 residues. Deletions cut 6 bases from V and 3 bases from J, with 12 bases between. Germline assignment: CDR1 SQVTM and CDR2 ANQGSEA. The CDR3 DNA reads as TGCAGCGTCGCAGGGGTCCTCAATCAGCCCCAGCATTTT. Protein product: CSVAGVLNQPQHF.